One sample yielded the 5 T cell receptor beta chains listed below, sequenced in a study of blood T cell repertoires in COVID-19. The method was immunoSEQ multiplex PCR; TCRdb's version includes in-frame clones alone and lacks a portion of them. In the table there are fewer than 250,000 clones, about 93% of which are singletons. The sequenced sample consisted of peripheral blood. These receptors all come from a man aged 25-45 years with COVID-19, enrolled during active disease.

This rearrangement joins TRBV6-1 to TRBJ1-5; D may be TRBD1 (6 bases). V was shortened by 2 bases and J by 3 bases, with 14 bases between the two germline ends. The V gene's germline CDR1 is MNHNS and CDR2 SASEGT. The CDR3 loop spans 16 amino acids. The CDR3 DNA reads TGTGCCAGCAGTGAAAAAAGCGGACAGAACAATCAGCCCCAGCATTTT. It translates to CASSEKSGQNNQPQHF.

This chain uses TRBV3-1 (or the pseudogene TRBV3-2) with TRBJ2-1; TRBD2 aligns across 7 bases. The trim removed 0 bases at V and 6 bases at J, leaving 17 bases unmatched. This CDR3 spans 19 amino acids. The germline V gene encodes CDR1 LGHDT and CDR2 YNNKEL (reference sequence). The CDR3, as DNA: TGTGCCAGCAGCCAAGATAATCGCGGGGGACCCTCTACACGCAATGAGCAGTTCTTC. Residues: CASSQDNRGGPSTRNEQFF.

The CDR3 spells CASSYETSGAETQYF. The CDR3 DNA reads TGTGCCAGCAGTTACGAAACTAGCGGGGCCGAGACCCAGTACTTC. V and J are TRBV6-5 and TRBJ2-5; 10 bases fit TRBD2. CDR3 length equals 15 residues. J lost 5 bases, V lost 2 bases, and 5 bases had no gene match. Germline values: CDR1 MNHEY, CDR2 SVGAGI.

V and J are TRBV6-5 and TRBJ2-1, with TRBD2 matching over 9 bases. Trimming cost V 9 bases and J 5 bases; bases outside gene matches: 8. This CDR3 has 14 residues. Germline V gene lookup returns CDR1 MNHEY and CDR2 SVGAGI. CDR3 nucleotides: TGTGCCAGTCCTAGCGGGGCCCTTAACAATGAGCAGTTCTTC. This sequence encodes CASPSGALNNEQFF.

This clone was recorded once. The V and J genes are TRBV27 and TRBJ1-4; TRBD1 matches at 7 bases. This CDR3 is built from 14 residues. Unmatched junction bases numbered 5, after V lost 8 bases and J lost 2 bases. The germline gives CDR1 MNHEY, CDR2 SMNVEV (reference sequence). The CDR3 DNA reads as TGTGCCAGCGGCCTGACAGGGACTAATGAAAAACTGTTTTTT. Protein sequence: CASGLTGTNEKLFF. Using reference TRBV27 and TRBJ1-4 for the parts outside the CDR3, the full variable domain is EAQVTQNPRYLITVTGKKLTVTCSQNMNHEYMSWYRQDPGLGLRQIYYSMNVEVTDKGDVPEGYKVSRKEKRNFPLILESPSPNQTSLYFCASGLTGTNEKLFFGSGTQLSVL.